This TCR beta chain was documented in a study of T cells in Graves' hyperthyroidism and ophthalmopathy. Participants, patients aged 18 to 65, had newly diagnosed hyperthyroidism with a duration under 2 months. The study left out patients who had uncontrolled infection, other autoimmune disease, pregnancy or lactation. Orbital computed tomography, thyroid ultrasound, serum thyroxine and TRAb, and clinical symptoms together informed the diagnoses. The V segment lost 5 bases and the J segment 5 bases; nucleotides outside the gene matches: 10. CDR1 and CDR2 from the germline V gene are SEHNR and FQNEAQ (reference sequence). This CDR3 comprises 16 residues. Study-wide results and caveats: A model built on 13 V-J features separated ophthalmopathy from stable hyperthyroidism.

In its sample, this clonotype was seen many times. Its specificity is unknown. Researchers took RNA transcripts and amplified the TCR beta CDR3 regions from them. The primer set for the first-round RT-PCR of the TCR CDR3 was HTBI. TCRdb ran MiXCR on the multiplex PCR reads and lists one entry per CDR3 protein. The sample lists about 610,000 distinct CDR3 sequences; more than 45% were seen once. This receptor was identified in a woman under 30 with Graves' hyperthyroidism. This chain joins TRBV7-9 and TRBJ2-5; 11 bases map to TRBD1. What was sequenced was peripheral blood or thyroid tissue (not recorded which). The CDR3, as DNA: TGTGCCAGCAGCCCAAGGACAGGGGGCGCGGGGGAGACCCAGTACTTC. This codes for CASSPRTGGAGETQYF.